This TCR beta chain came from a study of spatial heterogeneity in lung cancer. In the study overall: Unique TCR and UMI combinations averaged more than ten appearances each in raw reads.

The CDR3 sequence is 15 residues long. Trimming removed 6 bases at V and 3 bases at J, with 16 bases between. Germline loops: CDR1 SGHTA, CDR2 FQGNSA. Single TCR cDNA molecules each had their own unique molecular identifier. From the 5' RACE reads, TCRdb called clonotypes with MiXCR, one entry per CDR3 protein. The table lists around 87,000 distinct CDR3 sequences, approximately 12% of them singletons. Time point here: sample taken at primary tumor resection. The donors, more than 55 patients with untreated early-stage non-small cell lung cancer, provided the samples. This clonotype was sampled from a male donor with early-stage non-small cell lung cancer. The specimen was PBMCs, collected at surgery. J is TRBJ2-3 and V is TRBV7-2, with TRBD2 as a possible D gene (5 bases). In nucleotides, the CDR3 is TGTGCCAGCAGAGTACGGGAACTCTGGACAGATACGCAGTATTTT. Amino acids: CASRVRELWTDTQYF.